The rows below give T cell receptor beta chains drawn from one sample of a study of cytomegalovirus exposure and HLA in healthy donors. Sequencing used immunoSEQ multiplex PCR; TCRdb keeps in-frame clones, though not all of them. Of fewer than 200,000 clones listed, 70% to 90% are singletons. Sequencing was done on a sample of PBMCs. The receptors derive from a woman in her 30s in good health and CMV-seronegative. Both conserved end residues are part of each CDR3. Each record gives: clone size, J gene, V gene, D gene, CDR3 protein, CDR3 DNA. D genes are given only for firm matches. Expanded clones are given a class, and other clones once, few, many or no size at all.

size: -; J: TRBJ1-2; V: TRBV18; D: -; CDR3: CASSPWEGTGEDGYTF; DNA: TGTGCCAGCTCACCCTGGGAAGGTACCGGGGAAGATGGCTACACCTTC
size: -; J: TRBJ1-2; V: TRBV18; D: TRBD1; CDR3: CASSTGGSDGYTF; DNA: TGTGCCAGCTCTACAGGGGGGTCGGACGGCTACACCTTC
size: -; J: TRBJ1-3; V: TRBV6-6; D: TRBD1; CDR3: CAIASTGGNTIYF; DNA: TGTGCCATCGCATCGACAGGGGGTAACACCATATATTTT
size: -; J: TRBJ2-3; V: TRBV10-3; D: TRBD2; CDR3: CAISGLAETDTQYF; DNA: TGTGCCATCAGTGGACTAGCGGAGACAGATACGCAGTATTTT
size: -; J: TRBJ1-6; V: TRBV2; D: -; CDR3: CASSGGRNFNNSPLHF; DNA: TGTGCCAGCAGTGGGGGCAGAAATTTTAATAATTCACCCCTCCACTTT
size: -; J: TRBJ2-7; V: TRBV25-1; D: -; CDR3: CASSDPSRFYEQYF; DNA: TGTGCCAGCAGTGACCCTAGCCGATTCTACGAGCAGTACTTC
size: -; J: TRBJ2-1; V: TRBV9; D: -; CDR3: CASSVSGGQSYNEQFF; DNA: TGTGCCAGCAGCGTTTCGGGCGGGCAGTCCTACAATGAGCAGTTCTTC
size: -; J: TRBJ2-3; V: TRBV5-1; D: TRBD1; CDR3: CASNTGDGTDTQYF; DNA: TGCGCCAGTAATACAGGGGATGGCACAGATACGCAGTATTTT
size: -; J: TRBJ2-2; V: TRBV19; D: TRBD2; CDR3: CASRTSGGSTGELFF; DNA: TGTGCCAGTAGAACTAGCGGGGGTTCCACCGGGGAGCTGTTTTTT
size: -; J: TRBJ2-7; V: TRBV5-6; D: TRBD1; CDR3: CASSLVDRFYEQYF; DNA: TGTGCCAGCAGCTTGGTGGACAGGTTCTACGAGCAGTACTTC
size: -; J: TRBJ2-7; V: TRBV5-1; D: -; CDR3: CASSLSSLGSYEQYF; DNA: TGCGCCAGCAGCTTGTCCTCCCTCGGGAGCTACGAGCAGTACTTC
size: -; J: TRBJ2-1; V: TRBV28; D: -; CDR3: CASSPLLIYNEQFF; DNA: TGTGCCAGCAGTCCACTTCTCATCTACAATGAGCAGTTCTTC
size: -; J: TRBJ2-3; V: TRBV5-5; D: TRBD1; CDR3: CASSSATGTGSDTQYF; DNA: TGTGCCAGCAGCTCGGCAACCGGGACAGGGTCTGATACGCAGTATTTT
size: -; J: TRBJ2-7; V: TRBV11-2; D: TRBD1; CDR3: CASNLLDRAWTYEQYF; DNA: TGTGCCAGCAACCTACTTGACAGGGCTTGGACCTACGAGCAGTACTTC
size: -; J: TRBJ1-4; V: TRBV25-1; D: -; CDR3: CASSNQGLDEKLFF; DNA: TGTGCCAGCAGTAATCAGGGGCTTGATGAAAAACTGTTTTTT
size: -; J: TRBJ2-4; V: TRBV7-2; D: -; CDR3: CASSLGQRVAKNIQYF; DNA: TGTGCCAGCAGCTTAGGACAGCGGGTAGCCAAAAACATTCAGTACTTC
size: -; J: TRBJ1-1; V: TRBV4-2; D: -; CDR3: CASSQGVVRQKAFF; DNA: TGTGCCAGCAGCCAAGGGGTCGTGAGACAGAAAGCTTTCTTT
size: -; J: TRBJ2-5; V: TRBV18; D: -; CDR3: CASSPRGGSQETQYF; DNA: TGTGCCAGCTCACCAAGGGGGGGATCCCAAGAGACCCAGTACTTC
size: -; J: TRBJ2-3; V: TRBV4-1; D: -; CDR3: CASSQGGRGDGTDTQYF; DNA: TGCGCCAGCAGCCAAGGGGGCAGGGGGGACGGCACAGATACGCAGTATTTT
size: -; J: TRBJ2-5; V: TRBV9; D: -; CDR3: CASSVGHKETQYF; DNA: TGTGCCAGCAGCGTGGGGCACAAAGAGACCCAGTACTTC
size: few; J: TRBJ1-4; V: TRBV27; D: TRBD1; CDR3: CASSLDAGQGNEKLFF; DNA: TGTGCCAGCAGTCTTGACGCGGGACAGGGTAATGAAAAACTGTTTTTT
size: -; J: TRBJ1-4; V: TRBV14; D: TRBD1; CDR3: CASSQEADRGKKLFF; DNA: TGTGCCAGCAGCCAAGAGGCGGACAGGGGTAAAAAACTGTTTTTT
size: -; J: TRBJ2-1; V: TRBV19; D: -; CDR3: CASSITRPLGNNEQFF; DNA: TGTGCCAGTAGTATTACACGGCCATTGGGCAACAATGAGCAGTTCTTC
size: -; J: TRBJ1-4; V: TRBV5-1; D: -; CDR3: CASSFGSSGNEKLFF; DNA: TGCGCCAGCAGCTTTGGGTCGTCGGGTAATGAAAAACTGTTTTTT
size: few; J: TRBJ2-3; V: TRBV21-1; D: -; CDR3: CASSTERDLGLAGDFPPDTQYF; DNA: TGTGCCAGCAGCACCGAAAGGGATTTGGGACTAGCGGGAGATTTTCCCCCAGATACGCAGTATTTT
size: few; J: TRBJ1-1; V: TRBV5-4; D: -; CDR3: CASSLMQGNTEAFF; DNA: TGTGCCAGCAGCTTGATGCAGGGGAACACTGAAGCTTTCTTT
size: few; J: TRBJ2-7; V: TRBV4-3; D: TRBD2; CDR3: CASSQVFVAGAGYEQYF; DNA: TGCGCCAGCAGCCAAGTCTTTGTGGCGGGAGCCGGGTACGAGCAGTACTTC
size: once; J: TRBJ2-5; V: TRBV7-3; D: TRBD2; CDR3: CASSLGPGLAETQYF; DNA: TGTGCCAGCAGCTTAGGGCCGGGACTAGCTGAGACCCAGTACTTC
size: -; J: TRBJ2-1; V: TRBV27; D: -; CDR3: CATRELVNNEQFF; DNA: TGTGCCACAAGGGAGCTAGTCAACAATGAGCAGTTCTTC
size: -; J: TRBJ2-3; V: TRBV6-6; D: -; CDR3: CASSKLASVRTDTQYF; DNA: TGTGCCAGCAGCAAACTTGCTAGCGTGCGCACAGATACGCAGTATTTT
size: -; J: TRBJ2-7; V: TRBV4-1; D: -; CDR3: CASSQDYTSYEQYF; DNA: TGCGCCAGCAGCCAAGATTACACCTCCTACGAGCAGTACTTC
size: -; J: TRBJ2-7; V: TRBV5-6; D: -; CDR3: CASSLQGLYEQYF; DNA: TGTGCCAGCAGCTTGCAGGGGCTCTACGAGCAGTACTTC
size: many; J: TRBJ2-7; V: TRBV4-1; D: -; CDR3: CASSQESYYSLEQYF; DNA: TGCGCCAGCAGCCAAGAATCATATTACAGCCTCGAGCAGTACTTC
size: few; J: TRBJ2-1; V: TRBV7-9; D: TRBD2; CDR3: CASSLAPGLAGGSYNEQFF; DNA: TGTGCCAGCAGCTTAGCACCGGGACTAGCGGGGGGCAGCTACAATGAGCAGTTCTTC
size: -; J: TRBJ2-1; V: TRBV7-9; D: -; CDR3: CSSNSLGGLRVGEQFF; DNA: TGTTCCAGCAACTCCCTCGGGGGATTACGTGTTGGGGAGCAGTTCTTC
size: -; J: TRBJ2-3; V: TRBV28; D: -; CDR3: CASRAEGLSRADTQYF; DNA: TGTGCCAGCAGAGCCGAGGGACTGTCAAGGGCAGATACGCAGTATTTT
size: -; J: TRBJ1-2; V: TRBV19; D: TRBD1; CDR3: CASSMGTAYGYTF; DNA: TGTGCCAGTAGTATGGGGACAGCTTATGGCTACACCTTC
size: -; J: TRBJ2-3; V: TRBV15; D: TRBD2; CDR3: CATSRASGGPADTQYF; DNA: TGTGCCACCAGCAGAGCCTCGGGAGGGCCTGCAGATACGCAGTATTTT
size: once; J: TRBJ1-6; V: TRBV5-6; D: -; CDR3: CASSLLENSPLHF; DNA: TGTGCCAGCAGCTTGCTAGAGAATTCACCCCTCCACTTT
size: -; J: TRBJ2-1; V: TRBV6-6; D: TRBD1; CDR3: CASSGTGGLEQFF; DNA: TGTGCCAGCAGTGGGACAGGGGGCTTGGAGCAGTTCTTC
size: -; J: TRBJ1-1; V: TRBV28; D: -; CDR3: CASRTPSEGNTEAFF; DNA: TGTGCCAGCCGAACCCCCTCCGAGGGGAACACTGAAGCTTTCTTT
size: few; J: TRBJ2-3; V: TRBV4-3; D: TRBD1; CDR3: CASSQEGQGDTDTQYF; DNA: TGCGCCAGCAGCCAAGAAGGGCAGGGGGACACAGATACGCAGTATTTT
size: -; J: TRBJ2-7; V: TRBV11-2; D: -; CDR3: CASSLGDGGTYEQYF; DNA: TGTGCCAGCAGCTTAGGGGATGGGGGCACCTACGAGCAGTACTTC
size: -; J: TRBJ2-7; V: TRBV7-9; D: TRBD1; CDR3: CASSSSGQGPTEQYF; DNA: TGTGCCAGCAGCTCGAGCGGACAGGGCCCAACCGAGCAGTACTTC
size: -; J: TRBJ1-1; V: TRBV6-6; D: TRBD1; CDR3: CASSYTQGARTEAFF; DNA: TGTGCCAGCAGTTACACACAGGGGGCGCGTACTGAAGCTTTCTTT
size: -; J: TRBJ1-1; V: TRBV4-1; D: TRBD1; CDR3: CASSPHRGSAEAFF; DNA: TGCGCCAGCAGCCCTCACAGGGGCTCTGCTGAAGCTTTCTTT
size: -; J: TRBJ2-7; V: TRBV10-3; D: TRBD1; CDR3: CASTHPGQGFEQYF; DNA: TGTGCCAGCACCCATCCGGGACAGGGTTTCGAGCAGTACTTC
size: -; J: TRBJ2-7; V: TRBV27; D: TRBD1; CDR3: CASRFTGGLYEQYF; DNA: TGTGCCAGCAGATTTACAGGGGGCCTCTACGAGCAGTACTTC
size: -; J: TRBJ2-1; V: TRBV5-6; D: -; CDR3: CASSLTSYNEQFF; DNA: TGTGCCAGCAGCTTGACGAGTTACAATGAGCAGTTCTTC
size: -; J: TRBJ2-1; V: TRBV29-1; D: -; CDR3: CSVVWGLTSYNEQFF; DNA: TGCAGCGTTGTCTGGGGGCTAACCTCCTACAATGAGCAGTTCTTC
size: -; J: TRBJ2-2; V: TRBV6-1; D: -; CDR3: CASKAGEHGELFF; DNA: TGTGCCAGCAAGGCAGGGGAGCACGGGGAGCTGTTTTTT